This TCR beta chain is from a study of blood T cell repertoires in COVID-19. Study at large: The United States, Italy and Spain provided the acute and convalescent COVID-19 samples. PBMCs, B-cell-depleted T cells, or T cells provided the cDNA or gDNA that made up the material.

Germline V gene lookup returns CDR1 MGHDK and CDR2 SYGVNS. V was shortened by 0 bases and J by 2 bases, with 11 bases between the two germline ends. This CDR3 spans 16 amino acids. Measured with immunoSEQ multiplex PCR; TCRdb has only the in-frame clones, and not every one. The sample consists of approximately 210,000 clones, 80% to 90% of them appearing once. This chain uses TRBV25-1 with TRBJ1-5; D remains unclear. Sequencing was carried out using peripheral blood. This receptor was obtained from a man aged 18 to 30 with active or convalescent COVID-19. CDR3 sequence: CASSEYNHRGNQPQHF. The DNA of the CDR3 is TGTGCCAGCAGTGAATATAATCACAGAGGCAATCAGCCCCAGCATTTT. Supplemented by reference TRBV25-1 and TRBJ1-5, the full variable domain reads EADIYQTPRYLVIGTGKKITLECSQTMGHDKMYWYQQDPGMELHLIHYSYGVNSTEKGDLSSESTVSRIRTEHFPLTLESARPSHTSQYLCASSEYNHRGNQPQHFGDGTRLSIL.